This T cell receptor (beta chain) was observed in a study of T cell repertoires in cytomegalovirus infection. As for the study in general: Well-studied HLA-B-restricted CMV epitopes were used in the study alongside recently identified HLA-C-restricted ones.

TCRdb ran MiXCR on the reads and lists one entry per CDR3 protein. The repertoire holds 750,000 to 900,000 distinct CDR3 sequences, almost 30% seen once, with about an eighth in the top ten. Comments on this clonotype: Antigen specificity is unknown.

This CDR3 is built from 15 residues. CDR1 is LNHNV and CDR2 is YYDKDF in the germline V gene (reference sequence). The V end was cut by 0 bases, the J end by 7 bases, with 10 bases between. The source material was cultured CD8+ T cells from PBMCs, sampled from culture after CMV antigen stimulation. The sequence was obtained from a human donor in good health (CMV status not recorded). Some clones in this sample may be carry-over from other donors' samples. The gene calls are TRBV15 and TRBJ1-6, with D unclear. The CDR3 DNA follows: TGTGCCACCAGCAGAGATGTAAGCCCCAATTCACCCCTCCACTTT. Its protein product is CATSRDVSPNSPLHF. The full variable domain, in which reference TRBV15 and TRBJ1-6 provide the parts outside the CDR3, is DAMVIQNPRYQVTQFGKPVTLSCSQTLNHNVMYWYQQKSSQAPKLLFHYYDKDFNNEADTPDNFQSRRPNTSFCFLDIRSPGLGDTAMYLCATSRDVSPNSPLHFGNGTRLTVT.